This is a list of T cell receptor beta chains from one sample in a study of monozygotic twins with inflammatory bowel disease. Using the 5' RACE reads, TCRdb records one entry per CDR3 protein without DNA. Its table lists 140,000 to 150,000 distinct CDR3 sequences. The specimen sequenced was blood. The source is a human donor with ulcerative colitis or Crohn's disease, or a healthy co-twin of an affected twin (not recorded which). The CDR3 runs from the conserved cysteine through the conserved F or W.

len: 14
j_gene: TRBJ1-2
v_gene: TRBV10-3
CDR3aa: CAISEQGDNYGYTF

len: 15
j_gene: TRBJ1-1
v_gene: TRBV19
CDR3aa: CASSPAGTANTEAFF

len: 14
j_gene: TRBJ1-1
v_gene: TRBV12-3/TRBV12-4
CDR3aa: CASTNRGGGTEAFF

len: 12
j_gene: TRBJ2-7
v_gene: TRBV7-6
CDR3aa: CASITHPYEQYF

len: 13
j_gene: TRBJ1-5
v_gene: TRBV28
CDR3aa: CASHDRSYQPQHF

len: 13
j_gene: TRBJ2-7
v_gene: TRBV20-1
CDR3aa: CSAGRGSGNEQYF

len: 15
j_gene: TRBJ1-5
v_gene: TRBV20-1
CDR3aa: CSARGGQISNQPQHF

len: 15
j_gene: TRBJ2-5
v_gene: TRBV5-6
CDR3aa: CASSPILGPQETQYF

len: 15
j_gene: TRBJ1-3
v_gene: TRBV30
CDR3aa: CAWTGGPRSGNTIYF

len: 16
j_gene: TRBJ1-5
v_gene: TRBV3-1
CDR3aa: CASSQGTSGGGQPQHF

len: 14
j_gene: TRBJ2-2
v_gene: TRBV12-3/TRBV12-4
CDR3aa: CATDQELNTGELFF

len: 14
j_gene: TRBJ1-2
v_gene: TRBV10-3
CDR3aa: CAIKGAGANYGYTF

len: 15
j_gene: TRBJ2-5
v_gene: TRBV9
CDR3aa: CASSEGGLVQETQYF

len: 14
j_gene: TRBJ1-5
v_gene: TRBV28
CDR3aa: CASSPPGVYQPQHF

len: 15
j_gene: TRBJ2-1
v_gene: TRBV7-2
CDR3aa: CASSLLAGEWNEQFF

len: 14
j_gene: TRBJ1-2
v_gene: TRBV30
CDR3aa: CAWTGGANNYGYTF

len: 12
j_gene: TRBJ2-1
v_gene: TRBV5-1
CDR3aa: CASSLSVNEQFF

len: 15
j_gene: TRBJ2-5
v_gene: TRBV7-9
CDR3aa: CASSLRQGPEETQYF

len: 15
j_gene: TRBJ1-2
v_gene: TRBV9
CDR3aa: CASSVDGKYNYGYTF

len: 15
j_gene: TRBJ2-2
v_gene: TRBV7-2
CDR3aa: CASSLRLAGAGELFF

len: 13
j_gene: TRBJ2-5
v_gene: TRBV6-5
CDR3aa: CASSYSGGKPQYF

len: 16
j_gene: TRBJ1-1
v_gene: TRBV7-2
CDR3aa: CASSLGRGGMNTEAFF

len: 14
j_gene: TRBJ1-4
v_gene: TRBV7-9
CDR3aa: CASSLRDRGEKLFF

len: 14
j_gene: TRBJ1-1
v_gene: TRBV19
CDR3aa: CASSKYLRNTEAFF

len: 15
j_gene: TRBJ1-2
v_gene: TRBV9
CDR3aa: CASSTRTGLNYGYTF

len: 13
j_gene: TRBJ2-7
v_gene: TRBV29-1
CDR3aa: CSVASQPSYEQYF

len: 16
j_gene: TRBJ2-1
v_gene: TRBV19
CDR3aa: CATLTRGEYPYNEQFF

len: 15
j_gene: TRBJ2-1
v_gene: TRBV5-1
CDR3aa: CASSSTGDSYNEQFF

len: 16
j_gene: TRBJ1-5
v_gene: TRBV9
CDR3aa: CASSVGGGGRNQPQHF

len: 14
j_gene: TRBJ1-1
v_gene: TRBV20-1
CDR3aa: CSASVAGRDTEAFF

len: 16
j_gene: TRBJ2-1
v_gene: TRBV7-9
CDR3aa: CASSPPGTNSYNEQFF

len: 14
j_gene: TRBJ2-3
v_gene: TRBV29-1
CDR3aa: CSVVLRQSTDTQYF

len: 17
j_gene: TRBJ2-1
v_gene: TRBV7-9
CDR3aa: CASSLSSERDPYNEQFF

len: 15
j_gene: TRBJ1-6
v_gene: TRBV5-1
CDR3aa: CASSLTDRGNSPLHF

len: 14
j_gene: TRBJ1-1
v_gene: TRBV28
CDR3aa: CASSLGQWNTEAFF

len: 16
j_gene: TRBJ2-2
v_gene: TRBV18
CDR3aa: CASSLGRRMNTGELFF

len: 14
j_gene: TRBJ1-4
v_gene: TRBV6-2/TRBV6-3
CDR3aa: CASSNRDRGPSRYF

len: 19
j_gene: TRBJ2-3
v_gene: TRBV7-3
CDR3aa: CASSLKPFGAGVGTDTQYF

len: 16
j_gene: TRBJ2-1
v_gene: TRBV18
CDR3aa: CASSPPNPGEKNEQFF

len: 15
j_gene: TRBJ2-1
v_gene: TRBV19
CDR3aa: CASSPWDRGNNEQFF

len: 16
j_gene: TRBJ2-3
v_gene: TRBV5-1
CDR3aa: CASSLKLAGATDTQYF

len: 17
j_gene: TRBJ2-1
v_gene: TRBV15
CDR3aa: CATSRGGDGLAGNEQFF

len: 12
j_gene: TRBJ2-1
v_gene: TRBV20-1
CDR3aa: CSARRTSAEQFF

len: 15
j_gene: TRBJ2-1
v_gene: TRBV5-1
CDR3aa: CASSGGGTAYNEQFF

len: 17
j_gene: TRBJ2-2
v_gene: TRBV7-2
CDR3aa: CASSLATAALNTGELFF

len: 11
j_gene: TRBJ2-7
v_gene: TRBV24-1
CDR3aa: CATSDLYEQYF

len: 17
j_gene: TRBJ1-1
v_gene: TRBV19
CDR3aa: CASTDWRRGGMNTEAFF

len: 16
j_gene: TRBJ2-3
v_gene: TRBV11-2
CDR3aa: CASSFSRDRRTDTQYF

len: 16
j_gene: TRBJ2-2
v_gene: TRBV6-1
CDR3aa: CASKLRRGSNTGELFF

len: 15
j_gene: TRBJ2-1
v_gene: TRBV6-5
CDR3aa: CASSYSRRAGNEQFF

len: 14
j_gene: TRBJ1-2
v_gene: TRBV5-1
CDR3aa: CASSLGGTIYGYTF

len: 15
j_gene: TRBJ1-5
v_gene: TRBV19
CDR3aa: CASSEGGGTGQPQHF

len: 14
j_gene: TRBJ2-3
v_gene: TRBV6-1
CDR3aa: CASSEKGDVDTQYF